The 15 T cell receptor beta chains below come from one sample, sequenced in a study of somatic mutations in cytotoxic T cells in rheumatoid arthritis. Profiling relied on immunoSEQ multiplex PCR, and the TCRdb table lists in-frame clones only, not all of them. The data contain roughly 18,000 clones, about 70% of them seen just once; the ten biggest clones take up approximately 20%. Sequenced material: CD8+ T cells sorted from blood. The receptors come from a woman aged 55-70 years in good health.

The V call is TRBV11-2, the J call TRBJ2-7; 8 bases are a match to TRBD1. V lost 5 bases, J lost 7 bases, and 7 bases stayed unmatched. From germline, CDR1 is SGHAT and CDR2 FQNNGV. This CDR3 is built from 13 residues. CDR3 region: CASSQDRAGEQYF. DNA for the CDR3: TGTGCCAGCAGCCAGGACAGGGCTGGAGAGCAGTACTTC. Based on the CDR3 plus reference TRBV11-2 and TRBJ2-7, the full variable domain is EAGVAQSPRYKIIEKRQSVAFWCNPISGHATLYWYQQILGQGPKLLIQFQNNGVVDDSQLPKDRFSAERLKGVDSTLKIQPAKLEDSAVYLCASSQDRAGEQYFGPGTRLTVT.

V and J are TRBV27 and TRBJ1-5, with D possibly matching TRBD1 (5 bases). V lost 2 bases and J lost 1, with 9 bases in between. The CDR3 has 15 amino acids. The germline gives CDR1 MNHEY, CDR2 SMNVEV (reference sequence). The CDR3 DNA reads TGTGCCAGCAGTTTAAGGGGTCAAAGCAATCAGCCCCAGCATTTT. Translated: CASSLRGQSNQPQHF.

V is TRBV4-1 and J is TRBJ2-7; the match to TRBD1 covers 9 bases. This CDR3 has 15 amino acids. V was pared by 6 bases and J by 2 bases, with 8 bases of the junction left unmatched. From germline, CDR1 is MGHRA and CDR2 YSYEKL. CDR3 loop: CASRARTGVTYEQYF. In DNA form, the CDR3 reads TGCGCCAGCAGGGCGAGGACAGGGGTTACCTACGAGCAGTACTTC.

The rearrangement joins TRBV5-1 to TRBJ2-5, with TRBD1 identical over 7 bases. Germline assignment: CDR1 SGHRS and CDR2 YFSETQ. The CDR3 loop spans 14 amino acids. After removal of 0 bases from V and 5 bases from J, the junction contained 4 bases not matched to a gene. CDR3 loop: CASSLAGGRETQYF. CDR3 in DNA: TGCGCCAGCAGCTTGGCAGGGGGACGGGAGACCCAGTACTTC.

Only a few counts were recorded for this clone. J is TRBJ2-7 and V is TRBV7-8; 8 positions match TRBD2. The ends lost 2 bases at V and 3 bases at J; junction bases unmatched: 6. This CDR3 spans 15 amino acids. The germline V gene has CDR1 SGHVS and CDR2 FQNEAQ. CDR3 residues: CASSLTGTSGYEQYF. Written as DNA, the CDR3 is TGTGCCAGCAGCTTAACTGGAACTAGCGGCTACGAGCAGTACTTC. Supplemented by reference TRBV7-8 and TRBJ2-7, the full variable domain reads GAGVSQSPRYKVAKRGQDVALRCDPISGHVSLFWYQQALGQGPEFLTYFQNEAQLDKSGLPSDRFFAERPEGSVSTLKIQRTQQEDSAVYLCASSLTGTSGYEQYFGPGTRLTVT.

The rearrangement uses TRBV9 and TRBJ2-2; D is possibly TRBD2 (6 bases). CDR1 is SGDLS, CDR2 YYNGEE, per germline. There are 14 residues in the CDR3. V was pared by 0 bases and J by 6 bases, with 9 bases between. The CDR3 loop reads CASSVEAGSGELFF. The CDR3 bases are TGTGCCAGCAGCGTAGAGGCGGGATCCGGGGAGCTGTTTTTT.

The J gene is TRBJ1-1, the V gene TRBV7-6, with D unclear. V gave up 1 base and J gave up 2 bases, with 5 bases separating them. Germline CDR1 SGHVS, CDR2 FNYEAQ. This CDR3 has 13 residues. Written as DNA, the CDR3 is TGTGCCAGCAGCTTAGGCTCCAACACTGAAGCTTTCTTT. This translates into CASSLGSNTEAFF. Variable domain in full (rest from reference TRBV7-6 and TRBJ1-1): GAGVSQSPRYKVTKRGQDVALRCDPISGHVSLYWYRQALGQGPEFLTYFNYEAQQDKSGLPNDRFSAERPEGSISTLTIQRTEQRDSAMYRCASSLGSNTEAFFGQGTRLTVV.

This clone is a singleton in its sample. The chain has TRBV11-2 and TRBJ1-1; 8 bases align to TRBD1. The junction had 7 bases not matched to a gene; V was cut back by 5 bases and J by 2 bases. The length of the CDR3 is 15 residues. Germline values: CDR1 SGHAT, CDR2 FQNNGV. The CDR3 DNA sequence: TGTGCCAGCAGCCCAGGGGCAGGGGGCAACACTGAAGCTTTCTTT. Its protein is CASSPGAGGNTEAFF.

The chain has TRBV11-2 and TRBJ2-3; 9 bases fit TRBD2. Germline CDR1 and CDR2: SGHAT and FQNNGV. Germline trimming cut 4 bases from V and 3 bases from J; bases unmatched to any gene: 5. The CDR3 consists of 15 residues. The CDR3 protein is CASSYSGSWTDTQYF. The CDR3 DNA reads TGTGCCAGCAGCTATAGCGGGAGCTGGACAGATACGCAGTATTTT.

This chain uses TRBV27 with TRBJ2-1; D call uncertain. From germline, CDR1 is MNHEY and CDR2 SMNVEV (reference sequence). Trimming left V 2 bases short and J 13 bases short, with 9 bases between. The CDR3 is 11 residues long. CDR3: CASSLGQEQFF. The CDR3 DNA is TGTGCCAGCAGTTTAGGCCAGGAACAGTTCTTC.

The chain recombines TRBV6-4 with TRBJ2-3; 7 bases are shared with TRBD2. Losses at the gene ends were 3 bases for V and 4 bases for J; bases not matched to a gene: 7. Germline lookup yields CDR1 MRHNA and CDR2 SNTAGT. The CDR3 has 15 residues. The CDR3 loop is CASSETGGSADTQYF. The CDR3 nucleotides read TGTGCCAGCAGTGAGACGGGCGGGAGCGCAGATACGCAGTATTTT.

This sequence joins TRBV7-9 and TRBJ2-2; perhaps TRBD2 as D (6 bases). The V gene's germline CDR1 is SEHNR and CDR2 FQNEAQ (reference sequence). This CDR3 has 15 residues. V lost 5 bases, J lost 5 bases, and 15 bases lay in between. The CDR3: CASSHQGGRTGELFF. The CDR3 bases are TGTGCCAGCAGCCATCAGGGAGGACGGACCGGGGAGCTGTTTTTT.

The chain couples TRBV19 to TRBJ1-1; weak D call: TRBD1 (5 bases). Germline CDR1 reads LNHDA; CDR2 reads SQIVND (reference sequence). Trimming removed 0 bases at V and 1 base at J, with 9 bases between. This CDR3 is built from 15 residues. In DNA form, the CDR3 reads TGTGCCAGTAGTATAGACGGGGCCGGGAACACTGAAGCTTTCTTT. Encoded protein: CASSIDGAGNTEAFF.

The genes are TRBV6-9 and TRBJ2-1; 10 bases are a match to TRBD1. This CDR3 spans 15 amino acids. Germline CDR1 is MNHGY and CDR2 is SVAAGI. J was trimmed by 6 bases and V by 5 bases; bases with no gene match: 7. The CDR3 bases are TGTGCCAGCAGTGAAGTTGGGACAGGGGCCAATGAGCAGTTCTTC. Translating it yields CASSEVGTGANEQFF.

The CDR3 region is CASSTTQQGPNYEQYF. CDR3 coding DNA: TGTGCCAGCAGTACCACCCAACAGGGACCTAACTACGAGCAGTACTTC. The chain combines TRBV28 with TRBJ2-7; D may be TRBD1 (6 bases). The germline CDR1 and CDR2 sequences are MDHEN and SYDVKM. Trimming left V 5 bases short and J 3 bases short, with 20 bases between. CDR3 length: 16 amino acids.